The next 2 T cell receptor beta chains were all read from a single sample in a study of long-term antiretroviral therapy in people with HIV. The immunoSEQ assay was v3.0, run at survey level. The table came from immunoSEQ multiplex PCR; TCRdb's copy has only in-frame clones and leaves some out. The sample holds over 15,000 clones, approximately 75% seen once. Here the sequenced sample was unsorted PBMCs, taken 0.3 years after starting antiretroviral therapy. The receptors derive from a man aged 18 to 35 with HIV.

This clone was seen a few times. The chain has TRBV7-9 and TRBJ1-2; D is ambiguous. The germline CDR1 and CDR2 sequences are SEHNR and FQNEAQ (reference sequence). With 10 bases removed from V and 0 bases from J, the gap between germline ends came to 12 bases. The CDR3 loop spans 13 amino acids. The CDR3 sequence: CATKLSTNYGYTF. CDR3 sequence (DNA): TGTGCCACTAAACTCTCTACTAACTATGGCTACACCTTC.

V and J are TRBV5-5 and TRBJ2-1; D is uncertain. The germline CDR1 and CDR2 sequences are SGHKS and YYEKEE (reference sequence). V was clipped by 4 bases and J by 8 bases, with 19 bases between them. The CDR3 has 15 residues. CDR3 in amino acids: CASSLVDKNPDEQFF. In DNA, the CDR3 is TGTGCCAGCAGCCTAGTTGACAAAAACCCCGATGAGCAGTTCTTC.